This TCR beta chain derives from a study of blood T cells in healthy people across ages. Regarding the study as a whole: Diversity figures derived from one million T cells were judged to underestimate the true value.

A second PCR of about 6 to 12 cycles used a sample-barcoded 5' primer and a J-beta primer mix. MiXCR, applied by TCRdb to the 5' RACE reads, yields one record per CDR3 protein. The top ten hold around 2.9% of the sample, which has some 850,000 distinct CDR3 sequences, under 30% seen once. CDR1 is SEHNR and CDR2 is FQNEAQ in the germline V gene (reference sequence). V dropped 3 bases and J dropped 4 bases, with 11 bases sitting between them. CDR3 size: 14 residues. Points on this clonotype: Its antigen is not identified.

These same data were also listed under a study on T cells of mothers and their children. This second study notes: A few healthy Caucasian mothers served as donors, and their six children did as well. cDNA was made from all extracted RNA, around 1.5 ug per 15 ul. Every mother produced more than 10 million TCR beta CDR3 reads, whereas every child provided some 3 million.

The genes are TRBV7-9 and TRBJ2-3; D call uncertain. This receptor was taken from a boy between 10 and 17 years old in good health. Sequences were obtained from blood. The CDR3 reads CASSLTQSPDTQYF. In nucleotides, the CDR3 is TGTGCCAGCAGCTTGACACAGTCCCCAGATACGCAGTATTTT.